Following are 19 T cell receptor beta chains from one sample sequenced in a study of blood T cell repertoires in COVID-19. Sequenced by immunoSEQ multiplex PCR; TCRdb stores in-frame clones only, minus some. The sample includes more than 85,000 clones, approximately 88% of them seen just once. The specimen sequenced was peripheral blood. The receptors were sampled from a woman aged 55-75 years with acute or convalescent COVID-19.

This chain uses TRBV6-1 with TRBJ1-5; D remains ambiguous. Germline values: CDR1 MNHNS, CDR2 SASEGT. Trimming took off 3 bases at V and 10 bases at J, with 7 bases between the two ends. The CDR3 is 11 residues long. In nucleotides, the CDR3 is TGTGCCAGCAGTGATAAACAACCCCAGCATTTT. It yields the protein CASSDKQPQHF.

The CDR3 sequence: CASSSLAISSYEQYF. CDR3 bases: TGTGCCAGCAGTTCGCTAGCGATTAGCTCCTACGAGCAGTACTTC. This sequence joins TRBV2 and TRBJ2-7; TRBD2 might be the D (6 bases). The germline V and J ends were trimmed by 5 bases and 0 bases, with 14 bases remaining between them. This CDR3 contains 15 residues. Germline CDR1 and CDR2: SNHLY and FYNNEI.

CDR3 nucleotides: TGTGCCAGCACCCTCAGGGGGATCTACGAGCAGTACTTC. This translates into CASTLRGIYEQYF. This chain uses TRBV7-8 with TRBJ2-7; 7 bases map to TRBD1. V shed 7 bases, J shed 3 bases, and the junction held 6 bases outside the gene matches. There are 13 residues in the CDR3. The germline gives CDR1 SGHVS, CDR2 FQNEAQ.

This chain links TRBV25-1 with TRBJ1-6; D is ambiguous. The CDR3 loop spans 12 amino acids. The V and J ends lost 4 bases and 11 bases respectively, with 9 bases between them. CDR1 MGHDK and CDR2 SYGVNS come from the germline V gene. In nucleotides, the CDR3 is TGTGCCAGCAGTGGCCTTCGGGCACCCCTCCACTTT. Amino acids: CASSGLRAPLHF.

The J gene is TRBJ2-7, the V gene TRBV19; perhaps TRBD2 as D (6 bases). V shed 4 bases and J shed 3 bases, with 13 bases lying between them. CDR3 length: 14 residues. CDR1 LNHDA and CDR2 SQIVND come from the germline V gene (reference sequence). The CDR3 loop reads CASSTRAGYYEQYF. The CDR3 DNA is TGTGCCAGTAGTACAAGGGCGGGATACTACGAGCAGTACTTC.

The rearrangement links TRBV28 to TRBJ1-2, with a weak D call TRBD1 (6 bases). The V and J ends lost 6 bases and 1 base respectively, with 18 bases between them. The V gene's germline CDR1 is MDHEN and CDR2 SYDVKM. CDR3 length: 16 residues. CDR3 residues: CASRESSGGHNYGYTF. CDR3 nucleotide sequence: TGTGCCAGCAGAGAAAGCAGCGGGGGGCATAACTATGGCTACACCTTC.

The CDR3 bases are TGCGCCAGCAGTCAATACAGAGCGGACCAAGAGACCCAGTACTTC. This codes for CASSQYRADQETQYF. The chain uses TRBV23-1 and TRBJ2-5; TRBD2 might be the D (5 bases). TRBV23-1 is identified as an open reading frame with a role that is uncertain. V was trimmed by 1 base and J by 0 bases, leaving 9 bases between them. This CDR3 is 15 amino acids long.

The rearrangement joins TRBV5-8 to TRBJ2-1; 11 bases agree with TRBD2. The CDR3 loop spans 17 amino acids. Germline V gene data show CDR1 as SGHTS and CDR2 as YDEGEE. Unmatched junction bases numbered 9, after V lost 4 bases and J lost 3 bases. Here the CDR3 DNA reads TGTGCCAGCAGCGATCCTAGCGGGAGGAATAGCTACAATGAGCAGTTCTTC. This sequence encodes CASSDPSGRNSYNEQFF. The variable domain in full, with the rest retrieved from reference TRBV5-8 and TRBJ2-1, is EAGVTQSPTHLIKTRGQQATLRCSPISGHTSVYWYQQALGLGLQFLLWYDEGEERNRGNFPPRFSGRQFPNYSSELNVNALELEDSALYLCASSDPSGRNSYNEQFFGPGTRLTVL.

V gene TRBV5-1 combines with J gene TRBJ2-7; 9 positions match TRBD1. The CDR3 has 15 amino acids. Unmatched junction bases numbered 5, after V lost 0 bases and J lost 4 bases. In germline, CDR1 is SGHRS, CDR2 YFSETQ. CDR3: CASSLAGQGPYEQYF. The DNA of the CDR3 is TGCGCCAGCAGCTTGGCGGGACAGGGCCCATACGAGCAGTACTTC.

CDR3 region: CASSEVGLYNEQFF. As DNA, the CDR3 is TGTGCCAGCAGTGAAGTAGGACTCTACAATGAGCAGTTCTTC. The rearrangement uses TRBV6-1 and TRBJ2-1; D is possibly TRBD2 (5 bases). The V and J ends lost 1 base and 3 bases respectively, with 7 bases between them. The CDR3 length is 14 residues. Per the germline V gene, CDR1 is MNHNS and CDR2 is SASEGT.

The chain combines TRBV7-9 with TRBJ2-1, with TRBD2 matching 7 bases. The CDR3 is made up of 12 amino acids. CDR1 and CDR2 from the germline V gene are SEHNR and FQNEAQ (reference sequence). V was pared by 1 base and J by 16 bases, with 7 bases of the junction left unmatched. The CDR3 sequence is CASSLGGGTTFF. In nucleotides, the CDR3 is TGTGCCAGCAGCTTAGGGGGTGGGACTACTTTCTTC.

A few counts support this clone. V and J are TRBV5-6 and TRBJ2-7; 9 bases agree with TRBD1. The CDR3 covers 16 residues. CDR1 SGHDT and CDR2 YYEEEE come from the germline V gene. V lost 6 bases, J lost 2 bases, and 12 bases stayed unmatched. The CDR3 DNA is TGTGCCAGCACCCGGCAGTGGGACAGGGAAGCCTACGAGCAGTACGTC. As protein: CASTRQWDREAYEQYV.

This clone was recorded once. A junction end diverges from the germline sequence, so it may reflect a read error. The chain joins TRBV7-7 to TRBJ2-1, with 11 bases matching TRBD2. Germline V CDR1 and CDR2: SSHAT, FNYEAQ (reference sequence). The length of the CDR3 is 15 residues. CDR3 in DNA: TGTGCTAGCAGCTGGGCTAGCGGGGGGAACAATGAGCAGTTCTTC. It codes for CASSWASGGNNEQFF.

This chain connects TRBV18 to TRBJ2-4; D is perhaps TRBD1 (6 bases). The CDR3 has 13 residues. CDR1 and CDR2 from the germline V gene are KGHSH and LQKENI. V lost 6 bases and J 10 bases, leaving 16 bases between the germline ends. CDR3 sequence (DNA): TGTGCCAGCTCCCCAACTGGTCAGGGGATTCAGTACTTC. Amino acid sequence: CASSPTGQGIQYF.

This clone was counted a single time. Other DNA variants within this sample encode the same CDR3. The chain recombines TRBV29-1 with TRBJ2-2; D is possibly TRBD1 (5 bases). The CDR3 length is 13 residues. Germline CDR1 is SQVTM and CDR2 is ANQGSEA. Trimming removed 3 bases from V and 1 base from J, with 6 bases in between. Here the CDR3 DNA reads TGCAGCGTTGACAGGGAGAACACCGGGGAGCTGTTTTTT. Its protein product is CSVDRENTGELFF.

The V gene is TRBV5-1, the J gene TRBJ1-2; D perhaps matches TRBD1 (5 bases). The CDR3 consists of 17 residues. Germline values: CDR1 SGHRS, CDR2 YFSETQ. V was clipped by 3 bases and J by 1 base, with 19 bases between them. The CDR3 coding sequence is TGCGCCAGCAGCTCCGGGGGAGGACCACCCTATAACTATGGCTACACCTTC. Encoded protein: CASSSGGGPPYNYGYTF.

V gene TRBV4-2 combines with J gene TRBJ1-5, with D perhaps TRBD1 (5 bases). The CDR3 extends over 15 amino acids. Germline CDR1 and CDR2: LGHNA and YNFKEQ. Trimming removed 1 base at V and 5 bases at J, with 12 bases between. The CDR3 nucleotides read TGTGCCAGCAGCCAAGTAATGGACATGGATCAGCCCCAGCATTTT. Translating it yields CASSQVMDMDQPQHF.

In DNA form, the CDR3 reads TGTGCCAGCAGCCAAGTACGGAGCACAGATACGCAGTATTTT. Its protein is CASSQVRSTDTQYF. V usage is TRBV3-1 (or the pseudogene TRBV3-2) and J usage is TRBJ2-3, with D unclear. Trimming took off 1 base at V and 0 bases at J, with 5 bases between the two ends. The CDR3 contains 14 residues. Germline V gene lookup returns CDR1 LGHDT and CDR2 YNNKEL (reference sequence).

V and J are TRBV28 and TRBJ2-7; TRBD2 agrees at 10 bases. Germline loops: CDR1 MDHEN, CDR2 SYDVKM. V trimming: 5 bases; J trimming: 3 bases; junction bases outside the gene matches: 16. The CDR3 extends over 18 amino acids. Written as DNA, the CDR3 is TGTGCCAGCAGTCTGGGCGGACTAGCGGACCCGAAGCACTACGAGCAGTACTTC. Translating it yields CASSLGGLADPKHYEQYF.